One and the same sample provided the 5 T cell receptor beta chains below, sequenced in a study of blood T cell repertoires in COVID-19. The protocol was immunoSEQ multiplex PCR, while the TCRdb copy is restricted to in-frame clones and leaves out a portion. The table includes under 200,000 clones, under 85% detected once. Sequencing was performed on peripheral blood. These receptors came from a woman older than 75 with acute or convalescent COVID-19.

A word on this clone: The same CDR3 also results from other DNA sequences found in this sample. The chain joins TRBV7-2 to TRBJ1-1; D gene ambiguous. Germline V gene sequence: CDR1 SGHTA, CDR2 FQGNSA. CDR3 size: 14 residues. The V gene lost 1 base and the J gene lost 1 base, with 7 bases spanning the gap. The CDR3 reads CASSLGRGNTEAFF. The CDR3 DNA is TGTGCCAGCAGCTTAGGACGGGGGAACACTGAAGCTTTCTTT.

The rearrangement joins TRBV6-2 or TRBV6-3 to TRBJ2-6; 9 nucleotides line up with TRBD1. This CDR3 comprises 17 residues. Germline lookup yields CDR1 MNHEY and CDR2 SVGEGT. Trimming took 5 bases from V and 2 from J; bases not matched to a gene: 7. The CDR3, as DNA: TGTGCCAGCAGTCCCGGGACAGGGTTCGCTGGGGCCAACGTCCTGACTTTC. It encodes CASSPGTGFAGANVLTF.

The CDR3 coding sequence is TGTGCCTGGAGCCCGGGTTCCGTGAACACTGAAGCTTTCTTT. Its protein product is CAWSPGSVNTEAFF. The V and J genes are TRBV30 and TRBJ1-1; D is unclear. Germline V gives CDR1 GTSNPN, CDR2 SVGIG (reference sequence). The ends were cut back, 3 bases at V and 0 bases at J, with 11 bases in the middle. CDR3 length: 14 amino acids.

This CDR3 is CASSLLAGGHNEQFF. CDR3 DNA: TGTGCCAGCAGCTTACTAGCGGGAGGACACAATGAGCAGTTCTTC. This sequence joins TRBV7-2 and TRBJ2-1; 11 bases are shared with TRBD2. The CDR3 length is 15 residues. Trimming at V came to 2 bases and at J to 5 bases, leaving 2 bases not matched to a gene. Per germline, CDR1 SGHTA and CDR2 FQGNSA.

J is TRBJ1-1 and V is TRBV2; TRBD1 matches 7 bases. This CDR3 has 14 amino acids. Germline V CDR1 and CDR2: SNHLY, FYNNEI. J gave up 3 bases and V 6 bases, and 7 bases lay outside the gene matches. The chain's CDR3 is CASSFDRVDTEAFF. The CDR3 nucleotides are TGTGCCAGCAGCTTTGACAGGGTCGACACTGAAGCTTTCTTT.